This entry lists 10 T cell receptor beta chains sequenced from one sample in a study of T cells in localized non-small cell lung cancer. The protocol was immunoSEQ multiplex PCR, while the TCRdb copy is restricted to in-frame clones and leaves out a portion. The repertoire has 2,000 to 2,500 clones, about 30% of them found once; the top ten carry approximately 27%. The sample in question was normal lung tissue next to the tumor, obtained before any cancer treatment. The source of these receptors is a man between 35 and 75 years old with stage I lung adenocarcinoma.

By share, this clone ranks as medium-sized. The rearrangement joins TRBV11-3 to TRBJ2-3; the match to TRBD2 covers 11 bases. This CDR3 is 19 amino acids long. With 5 bases clipped from V and 0 bases from J, the junction kept 13 bases outside the gene matches. CDR1 and CDR2 (germline): SGHNT, YENEEA. CDR3 loop: CASSPRGSGGAGSTDTQYF. The CDR3 DNA follows: TGTGCCAGCAGCCCCCGTGGTAGCGGGGGGGCCGGGAGCACAGATACGCAGTATTTT.

V and J are TRBV9 and TRBJ2-2; 7 bases align to TRBD2. J was trimmed by 3 bases and V by 0 bases; bases with no gene match: 2. The germline CDR1 and CDR2 sequences are SGDLS and YYNGEE. The CDR3 consists of 15 residues. The CDR3 DNA follows: TGTGCCAGCAGCGTAGAGGGACTACACACCGGGGAGCTGTTTTTT. Translating it yields CASSVEGLHTGELFF.

This clone ranks as medium-sized. The chain employs TRBV11-3 and TRBJ2-2, with 8 bases identical to TRBD2. The germline CDR1 and CDR2 sequences are SGHNT and YENEEA. The CDR3 is 16 residues long. V dropped 1 base and J dropped 3; count of bases not matched to a gene: 4. The CDR3 bases are TGTGCCAGCAGCTTAGTTGCGGGGGGTGACACCGGGGAGCTGTTTTTT. This sequence encodes CASSLVAGGDTGELFF.

In this sample, this clone is medium-sized. This chain joins TRBV9 and TRBJ2-5; 7 bases are a match to TRBD2. The CDR3 runs to 18 residues. V shed 4 bases and J 6 bases; nucleotides not matched to a gene: 21. CDR1 and CDR2 (germline): SGDLS, YYNGEE. The CDR3 DNA reads as TGTGCCAGCAGCCCTCACTGGGGAAGCGGGGTTCCAGGGAAGACCCAGTACTTC. Translation: CASSPHWGSGVPGKTQYF.

V gene TRBV28 combines with J gene TRBJ2-7; TRBD2 matches 9 bases. Germline V lookup: CDR1 MDHEN, CDR2 SYDVKM. Trimming cost V 5 bases and J 3 bases; bases outside gene matches: 17. The CDR3 runs to 18 residues. In nucleotides, the CDR3 is TGTGCCAGCAGTCCATCCCCCTCCATTAGCGGGGGACTCTACGAGCAGTACTTC. Translating it yields CASSPSPSISGGLYEQYF.

By sample fraction, this clone is large (0.1 to 1%). The chain recombines TRBV18 with TRBJ2-1; tentatively, D is TRBD1 (6 bases). Germline V gene sequence: CDR1 KGHSH, CDR2 LQKENI. The V end was cut by 6 bases, the J end by 0 bases, with 12 bases between. This CDR3 region has 15 residues. Here the CDR3 DNA reads TGTGCCAGCTCCCATACAGGGTACTCCTACAATGAGCAGTTCTTC. This encodes CASSHTGYSYNEQFF.

V is TRBV6-8 and J is TRBJ1-2, with D uncertain. Trimming stripped 2 bases from V and 7 bases from J, with 14 bases between. Germline V CDR1 and CDR2: MNHGY, SAAAGT. This CDR3 is built from 14 residues. The CDR3 region has the DNA TGTGCCAGCAGTTACGAGCTGGGATTGTCTGGCTACACCTTC. Protein sequence: CASSYELGLSGYTF.

This chain joins TRBV11-3 and TRBJ2-3; D might be TRBD1 (6 bases). This CDR3 has 15 residues. With 2 bases removed from V and 2 bases from J, the gap between germline ends came to 11 bases. Germline lookup yields CDR1 SGHNT and CDR2 YENEEA. The CDR3 nucleotides are TGTGCCAGCAGCTTACAAGGGGGATACACAGATACGCAGTATTTT. Its protein is CASSLQGGYTDTQYF.

This clone was seen more than once but under ten times. This chain uses TRBV11-3 with TRBJ2-3, with 11 bases identical to TRBD1. This CDR3 region has 15 residues. Germline V gene lookup returns CDR1 SGHNT and CDR2 YENEEA. V dropped 5 bases and J dropped 3; count of bases not matched to a gene: 4. CDR3: CASSRDRGFTDTQYF. CDR3 DNA: TGTGCCAGCAGCCGGGACAGGGGGTTTACAGATACGCAGTATTTT. The full variable domain, in which reference TRBV11-3 and TRBJ2-3 provide the parts outside the CDR3, is EAGVVQSPRYKIIEKKQPVAFWCNPISGHNTLYWYLQNLGQGPELLIRYENEEAVDDSQLPKDRFSAERLKGVDSTLKIQPAELGDSAVYLCASSRDRGFTDTQYFGPGTRLTVL.

There are a few counts of this clone. DNA of the CDR3: TGTGCTAGTGGTTTGGCGGGACAGGGATTATACGAGCAGTACTTC. Translated, it gives CASGLAGQGLYEQYF. The chain links TRBV12-5 to TRBJ2-7, with 9 positions matching TRBD1. The CDR3 consists of 15 residues. The germline gives CDR1 LGHNT, CDR2 FRNRAP. The V and J ends lost 1 base and 4 bases, in that order; junction bases with no gene match: 5. The entire variable domain, with the rest obtained from reference TRBV12-5 and TRBJ2-7, is as follows: DARVTQTPRHKVTEMGQEVTMRCQPILGHNTVFWYRQTMMQGLELLAYFRNRAPLDDSGMPKDRFSAEMPDATLATLKIQPSEPRDSAVYFCASGLAGQGLYEQYFGPGTRLTVT.